One sample yielded the 26 T cell receptor beta chains listed below, sequenced in a study of cytomegalovirus exposure and HLA in healthy donors. The table came from immunoSEQ multiplex PCR; TCRdb's copy has only in-frame clones and leaves some out. The sample has 150,000 to 200,000 clones; about 88% are singletons. The specimen sequenced was PBMCs. The receptors here all came from a woman between 18 and 30 years old in good health and CMV-seronegative.

Only one count was recorded for this clone. The rearrangement links TRBV29-1 to TRBJ1-1; TRBD1 is a possible D gene (6 bases). The CDR3 loop spans 13 amino acids. Trimming cost V 1 base and J 5 bases, with 11 bases left between them. Looked up from germline, CDR1 is SQVTM and CDR2 is ANQGSEA. Here the CDR3 DNA reads TGCAGCGTTGAAGGAACAGGGAAGACTGAAGCTTTCTTT. It specifies CSVEGTGKTEAFF.

The CDR3 spells CASSPDRASNQPQHF. The CDR3 nucleotides are TGTGCCAGCAGTCCGGACAGGGCGAGCAATCAGCCCCAGCATTTT. The J gene is TRBJ1-5, the V gene TRBV27; 8 nucleotides line up with TRBD1. Germline V gives CDR1 MNHEY, CDR2 SMNVEV (reference sequence). The CDR3 length is 15 residues. The V gene end was trimmed by 5 bases and the J gene end by 1 base; junction bases not matched to a gene: 4.

The chain combines TRBV11-3 with TRBJ2-3; weak D call: TRBD2 (6 bases). Per the germline V gene, CDR1 is SGHNT and CDR2 is YENEEA. V was trimmed by 0 bases and J by 2 bases, leaving 15 bases between them. The CDR3 runs to 17 residues. Here the CDR3 reads CASSLEGGSRDTDTQYF. The DNA for the CDR3 is TGTGCCAGCAGCTTAGAGGGAGGTAGTCGGGACACAGATACGCAGTATTTT.

V and J are TRBV6-5 and TRBJ1-2; D unclear. Germline V gene lookup returns CDR1 MNHEY and CDR2 SVGAGI. Trimming took off 0 bases at V and 8 bases at J, with 13 bases between the two ends. The CDR3 loop spans 14 amino acids. In nucleotides, the CDR3 is TGTGCCAGCAGTTACTCGAGGAGTGCTGGAGGCTACACCTTC. Protein: CASSYSRSAGGYTF.

This chain joins TRBV9 and TRBJ1-4, with D possibly being TRBD1 (6 bases). Germline V CDR1 and CDR2: SGDLS, YYNGEE. Trimming pared 0 bases from V and 8 bases from J, leaving 23 bases between. The CDR3 loop spans 18 amino acids. The CDR3 is CASSVGATGSGLVEKLFF. CDR3 bases: TGTGCCAGCAGCGTAGGCGCAACAGGGAGTGGTCTGGTGGAAAAACTGTTTTTT.

V is TRBV4-2 and J is TRBJ2-7; the match to TRBD1 covers 8 bases. CDR3 length: 14 amino acids. Trimming took 2 bases from V and 5 from J; bases not matched to a gene: 5. CDR1 is LGHNA, CDR2 YNFKEQ, per germline. CDR3 protein: CASSQRTGPNEQYF. The CDR3 DNA sequence: TGTGCCAGCAGCCAAAGGACAGGGCCTAACGAGCAGTACTTC.

This clone was detected once. The chain couples TRBV4-2 to TRBJ1-6; a possible D gene is TRBD1 (6 bases). CDR3 length equals 15 residues. Trimming pared 0 bases from V and 10 bases from J, leaving 13 bases between. Germline CDR1 reads LGHNA; CDR2 reads YNFKEQ. CDR3 amino acids: CASSQETGRGSPLHF. CDR3 nucleotides: TGTGCCAGCAGCCAAGAAACAGGGAGGGGGTCACCCCTCCACTTT.

The chain combines TRBV11-3 with TRBJ2-6; D is undetermined. The germline V and J ends were trimmed by 5 bases and 0 bases, with 11 bases remaining between them. The CDR3 is 16 residues long. CDR1 SGHNT and CDR2 YENEEA come from the germline V gene. DNA for the CDR3: TGTGCCAGCAGCCGATCTTCAGGCTCTGGGGCCAACGTCCTGACTTTC. It specifies CASSRSSGSGANVLTF. Full variable domain (missing parts from reference TRBV11-3 and TRBJ2-6): EAGVVQSPRYKIIEKKQPVAFWCNPISGHNTLYWYLQNLGQGPELLIRYENEEAVDDSQLPKDRFSAERLKGVDSTLKIQPAELGDSAVYLCASSRSSGSGANVLTFGAGSRLTVL.

This clone was observed once. This chain connects TRBV4-3 to TRBJ1-2, with 9 bases lining up with TRBD1. CDR1 and CDR2 (germline): LGHNA, YSLEER. V shed 0 bases and J 5 bases; nucleotides not matched to a gene: 4. The CDR3 has 15 residues. The CDR3 sequence: CASSQDTGGGYGYTF. The CDR3 DNA reads TGCGCCAGCAGCCAAGATACAGGGGGCGGGTATGGCTACACCTTC.

In its sample, this clone was seen many times. The chain couples TRBV6-1 to TRBJ1-5; 10 bases agree with TRBD1. The CDR3 runs 15 residues. From germline, CDR1 is MNHNS and CDR2 SASEGT. The ends lost 4 bases at V and 4 bases at J; junction bases unmatched: 4. The CDR3 nucleotides are TGTGCCAGCAGTGGGGGGACAGGGGTAAATCAGCCCCAGCATTTT. Its protein product is CASSGGTGVNQPQHF.

In this sample, this clone turned up once. V and J are TRBV6-1 and TRBJ1-3, with D maybe TRBD1 (6 bases). The CDR3 has 16 residues. Germline CDR1 MNHNS, CDR2 SASEGT. Trimming cost V 3 bases and J 4 bases, with 16 bases left between them. The CDR3 nucleotides read TGTGCCAGCAGTGACTTCGGACAGCCCTCGGGAAACACCATATATTTT. Translated: CASSDFGQPSGNTIYF.

The gene calls are TRBV7-9 and TRBJ2-1; perhaps TRBD1 as D (5 bases). The CDR3 covers 12 residues. Looked up from germline, CDR1 is SEHNR and CDR2 is FQNEAQ (reference sequence). The V gene lost 10 bases and the J gene lost 5 bases, with 12 bases spanning the gap. The CDR3 DNA is TGTGCCATTAATATGGGGCACAATGAGCAGTTCTTC. This sequence encodes CAINMGHNEQFF.

This clone was found once. The chain is built from TRBV27 and TRBJ1-5; the D gene is possibly TRBD1 (6 bases). The CDR3 has 15 residues. Trimming pared 5 bases from V and 6 bases from J, leaving 17 bases between. Germline V lookup: CDR1 MNHEY, CDR2 SMNVEV (reference sequence). CDR3 region: CASSPYTGSVQPQHF. The CDR3 nucleotides are TGTGCCAGCAGTCCGTACACAGGGTCGGTTCAGCCCCAGCATTTT.

With regard to this clone: The identical CDR3 is also encoded by other nucleotide sequences in the sample. The genes are TRBV12-5 and TRBJ1-1; D is possibly TRBD1 (5 bases). The CDR3 extends over 13 amino acids. V was shortened by 1 base and J by 5 bases, with 8 bases between the two germline ends. Germline V gives CDR1 LGHNT, CDR2 FRNRAP. The CDR3 loop is CASGLEEGTEAFF. DNA for the CDR3: TGTGCTAGTGGTTTGGAGGAGGGGACTGAAGCTTTCTTT.

The chain joins TRBV7-2 to TRBJ2-2, with D maybe TRBD2 (6 bases). The germline gives CDR1 SGHTA, CDR2 FQGNSA. The CDR3 covers 14 residues. V lost 1 base and J 5 bases, leaving 8 bases between the germline ends. The DNA of the CDR3 is TGTGCCAGCAGCTTAGGGGACTTGACCGGGGAGCTGTTTTTT. Protein product: CASSLGDLTGELFF. The full variable domain, its missing parts supplied by reference TRBV7-2 and TRBJ2-2, is GAGVSQSPSNKVTEKGKDVELRCDPISGHTALYWYRQSLGQGLEFLIYFQGNSAPDKSGLPSDRFSAERTGGSVSTLTIQRTQQEDSAVYLCASSLGDLTGELFFGEGSRLTVL.

This clone occurred once. This chain links TRBV4-3 with TRBJ1-1; D is possibly TRBD1 (6 bases). CDR1 is LGHNA and CDR2 is YSLEER in the germline V gene. The ends were cut back, 0 bases at V and 4 bases at J, with 12 bases in the middle. CDR3 length: 15 amino acids. The CDR3 region has the DNA TGCGCCAGCAGCCAAGATCTTGGCAGGGGCACTGAAGCTTTCTTT. It yields the protein CASSQDLGRGTEAFF.

This chain joins TRBV7-8 and TRBJ2-5; possible D gene TRBD1, 5 bases. The V gene's germline CDR1 is SGHVS and CDR2 FQNEAQ. Trimming pared 3 bases from V and 5 bases from J, leaving 13 bases between. CDR3 size: 14 residues. The CDR3 reads CASSFPQGHETQYF. As DNA, the CDR3 is TGTGCCAGCAGCTTCCCTCAGGGCCATGAGACCCAGTACTTC.

V usage is TRBV27 and J usage is TRBJ2-1, with 11 nucleotides matching TRBD1. V shed 4 bases, J shed 0 bases, and the junction held 11 bases outside the gene matches. Germline V gene sequence: CDR1 MNHEY, CDR2 SMNVEV (reference sequence). This CDR3 is 19 amino acids long. The CDR3 here is CASSSRRDRGGSSYNEQFF. In DNA form, the CDR3 reads TGTGCCAGCAGTTCAAGAAGGGACAGGGGGGGAAGCTCCTACAATGAGCAGTTCTTC.

Only one count was recorded for this clone. The chain employs TRBV7-2 and TRBJ2-7; TRBD2 might be the D (5 bases). The V gene lost 4 bases and the J gene lost 2 bases, with 9 bases spanning the gap. Germline V gives CDR1 SGHTA, CDR2 FQGNSA. The CDR3 extends over 13 amino acids. CDR3 loop: CASSSPGTYEQYF. The CDR3 region has the DNA TGTGCCAGCAGCTCCCCCGGGACCTACGAGCAGTACTTC. The full variable domain, rest sourced from reference TRBV7-2 and TRBJ2-7, is GAGVSQSPSNKVTEKGKDVELRCDPISGHTALYWYRQSLGQGLEFLIYFQGNSAPDKSGLPSDRFSAERTGGSVSTLTIQRTQQEDSAVYLCASSSPGTYEQYFGPGTRLTVT.

This clone showed up just a few times. The chain is built from TRBV18 and TRBJ2-2; tentative D call: TRBD2 (6 bases). The germline V gene encodes CDR1 KGHSH and CDR2 LQKENI. Trimming took 3 bases from V and 1 from J, leaving 12 bases between them. The CDR3 contains 16 residues. The CDR3 spells CASSPTGLLNTGELFF. The CDR3 region has the DNA TGTGCCAGCTCACCGACGGGACTTTTGAACACCGGGGAGCTGTTTTTT.

This chain joins TRBV6-5 and TRBJ2-3; TRBD1 is a possible D gene (7 bases). V lost 5 bases and J 2 bases, leaving 14 bases between the germline ends. Germline CDR1 and CDR2: MNHEY and SVGAGI. The CDR3 runs to 15 residues. The CDR3 protein is CASSPRGVYTDTQYF. DNA for the CDR3: TGTGCCAGCAGTCCCAGGGGGGTGTACACAGATACGCAGTATTTT.

The chain links TRBV6-6 to TRBJ1-4, with 7 bases lining up with TRBD1. Germline CDR1 is MNHNY and CDR2 is SVGAGI (reference sequence). The J segment lost 8 bases and the V segment lost 6 bases, leaving 9 bases of the junction unmatched. The CDR3 length is 14 residues. CDR3 DNA sequence: TGTGCCAGCAGACTTGACAGGGTCGCGGAAAAACTGTTTTTT. Its translation: CASRLDRVAEKLFF.

The V and J genes are TRBV7-8 and TRBJ2-7; 7 bases line up with TRBD1. The CDR3 is 14 residues long. Germline V gene data show CDR1 as SGHVS and CDR2 as FQNEAQ. Trimming removed 5 bases from V and 7 bases from J; junction bases left unmatched: 11. DNA of the CDR3: TGTGCCAGCAGCAGTGTACAGGGGATGAGGGAGCAGTACTTC. This translates into CASSSVQGMREQYF.

The DNA for the CDR3 is TGTGCCAGCAGTGAAACGGGAGGAGGTTACAATGAGCAGTTCTTC. It codes for CASSETGGGYNEQFF. This rearrangement joins TRBV2 to TRBJ2-1; 7 positions match TRBD2. The ends lost 2 bases at V and 4 bases at J; junction bases unmatched: 5. CDR3 size: 15 residues. Germline V gene sequence: CDR1 SNHLY, CDR2 FYNNEI.

This chain joins TRBV6-1 and TRBJ1-2, with D perhaps TRBD1 (5 bases). Germline values: CDR1 MNHNS, CDR2 SASEGT. The CDR3 sequence is 13 residues long. Trimming left V 7 bases short and J 4 bases short, with 13 bases between. The DNA of the CDR3 is TGTGCCAGCACCCGGGGAGGGGTCTATGGCTACACCTTC. It specifies CASTRGGVYGYTF.

The chain uses TRBV7-2 and TRBJ1-2; 7 bases are a match to TRBD1. Germline V CDR1 and CDR2: SGHTA, FQGNSA. Trimming took 2 bases from V and 11 from J; bases not matched to a gene: 14. The CDR3 has 15 residues. This CDR3 reads CASSLIRGTAGVYTF. In nucleotides, the CDR3 is TGTGCCAGCAGCTTAATCAGGGGGACCGCCGGGGTTTACACCTTC.